This TCR beta chain was recovered during a study of cytomegalovirus exposure and HLA in healthy donors. PCR employed 60 Vbeta and 13 Jbeta primers. TCRdb's copy holds only in-frame clones and misses some; the assay was immunoSEQ multiplex PCR. The repertoire has 150,000 to 200,000 clones, approximately 81% of them found once; the top ten carry around 2.1%. Nominally healthy donors were sampled, though unrecorded immune exposures were likely. This CDR3 spans 13 amino acids. CDR1 and CDR2 from the germline V gene are LNHDA and SQIVND (reference sequence). V lost 5 bases, J lost 6 bases, and 5 bases stayed unmatched.

Sequencing was carried out using PBMCs. This receptor was obtained from a woman under 30 in good health and CMV-seropositive. The chain is built from TRBV19 and TRBJ2-3; 7 nucleotides agree with TRBD1. For the CDR3, the DNA is TGTGCCAGTAGTTCTACAGGGGCTGATACGCAGTATTTT. It is translated as CASSSTGADTQYF.